Each of the 18 T cell receptor beta chains below was sequenced from the same sample in a study of STAT5B mutations in CD4+ large granular lymphocyte leukemia (dated by TCRdb to between 2021 and 2024). The receptor library was made with the immunoSEQ multiplex PCR assay. Imported from immuneACCESS, the table was reduced by TCRdb to in-frame sequences with V and J called. These copies leave out some clones; in studies compared against another copy, an unresolved V gene accounts for under half, and the cause of the remainder is not known. Here the sample has approximately 30,000 clones; 65% to 70% occur a single time. The top ten constitute about 2% of the sample. Specimen: CD4+ T cells from blood buffy coats. Source of these receptors: a human donor in good health.

This chain joins TRBV5-8 and TRBJ1-5, with D hard to call. The CDR3 spans 15 residues. Germline CDR1 is SGHTS and CDR2 is YDEGEE. V was trimmed by 0 bases and J by 1 base, leaving 8 bases between them. In DNA, the CDR3 is TGTGCCAGCAGCTTGGGGGAATGGAGCAATCAGCCCCAGCATTTT. This translates into CASSLGEWSNQPQHF.

Only a few counts were recorded for this clone. CDR3 sequence reads: CASSTNWGVGYTF. Written as DNA, the CDR3 is TGTGCCAGTAGTACCAACTGGGGCGTTGGCTACACCTTC. The V call is TRBV19, the J call TRBJ1-2, with D possibly being TRBD1 (5 bases). The CDR3 spans 13 residues. V shed 4 bases and J shed 7 bases, with 13 bases lying between them. Germline V CDR1 and CDR2: LNHDA, SQIVND (reference sequence).

This chain joins TRBV2 and TRBJ1-1, with 9 positions matching TRBD1. J lost 2 bases, V lost 8 bases, and 3 bases had no gene match. CDR3 length equals 13 residues. Germline assignment: CDR1 SNHLY and CDR2 FYNNEI. The CDR3 DNA reads TGTGCCAGCGAGGGACAGGGAAACACTGAAGCTTTCTTT. It is translated as CASEGQGNTEAFF.

This chain connects TRBV1 to TRBJ2-3; the table's D call of TRBD2 was not tested on the DNA. TRBV1 is tagged as a pseudogene. The CDR3 sequence is 17 residues long. CDR3 in DNA: TGCACCAGCAGCCAAAGACTAGCGGGGGGCCGGTCAGATACGCAGTATTTT. This translates into CTSSQRLAGGRSDTQYF.

The V gene is TRBV18, the J gene TRBJ1-2; D ambiguous. CDR1 and CDR2 from the germline V gene are KGHSH and LQKENI. The germline V and J ends were trimmed by 2 bases and 5 bases, with 15 bases remaining between them. The CDR3 runs 15 residues. CDR3 sequence: CASSPGQPDTYGYTF. CDR3 in DNA: TGTGCCAGCTCACCAGGCCAGCCCGACACTTATGGCTACACCTTC.

This clone was detected a few times. The chain is built from TRBV5-1 and TRBJ1-2; TRBD1 matches 7 bases. V lost 4 bases, J lost 5 bases, and 14 bases stayed unmatched. CDR1 SGHRS and CDR2 YFSETQ come from the germline V gene. The CDR3 contains 16 residues. The CDR3 nucleotides read TGCGCCAGCAGCCTTGGACAGGAATTCGGAGGTTATGGCTACACCTTC. Translated: CASSLGQEFGGYGYTF.

V is TRBV7-8 and J is TRBJ1-3, with a weak D call TRBD1 (5 bases). CDR3 length equals 14 residues. CDR1 and CDR2 from the germline V gene are SGHVS and FQNEAQ. V lost 6 bases and J 3 bases, leaving 12 bases between the germline ends. This CDR3 is CASRLNRIGNTIYF. The DNA of the CDR3 is TGTGCCAGCAGATTGAACAGGATTGGAAACACCATATATTTT.

The chain is built from TRBV2 and TRBJ1-2; D is ambiguous. The V and J ends lost 7 bases and 0 bases respectively, with 9 bases between them. Germline V gives CDR1 SNHLY, CDR2 FYNNEI. This CDR3 has 13 residues. The CDR3 nucleotides read TGTGCCAGCACCCCAACATCTAACTATGGCTACACCTTC. Translating gives CASTPTSNYGYTF.

V usage is TRBV11-3 and J usage is TRBJ1-1, with a possible D match to TRBD1 (5 bases). Deletions cut 0 bases from V and 6 bases from J, with 8 bases between. This CDR3 region has 13 residues. Germline lookup yields CDR1 SGHNT and CDR2 YENEEA. This CDR3 reads CASSLDRVAEAFF. CDR3 DNA: TGTGCCAGCAGCTTAGACAGGGTGGCTGAAGCTTTCTTT.

The chain combines TRBV7-9 with TRBJ2-4; no clear D gene. V lost 5 bases and J 6 bases, leaving 17 bases between the germline ends. Germline loops: CDR1 SEHNR, CDR2 FQNEAQ (reference sequence). CDR3 length: 15 residues. The CDR3 region has the DNA TGTGCCAGCAGCCCGCGAGGCGTGGGCGGAAACATTCAGTACTTC. Protein product: CASSPRGVGGNIQYF.

This sequence joins TRBV4-2 and TRBJ2-7; 15 bases line up with TRBD2. The V gene's germline CDR1 is LGHNA and CDR2 YNFKEQ. With V trimmed by 1 base and J by 5 bases, 6 bases remained unmatched. The CDR3 is 17 amino acids. CDR3: CASSQGWTSGGGDEQYF. The DNA for the CDR3 is TGTGCCAGCAGCCAAGGATGGACTAGCGGGGGGGGAGACGAGCAGTACTTC.

This clone was picked up one time. The same CDR3 arises from other DNA sequences in this sample as well. The gene calls are TRBV27 and TRBJ1-3, with D possibly matching TRBD1 (5 bases). Between the trimmed V and J ends, which lost 5 bases and 4 bases, there was a span of 12 bases. Germline CDR1 reads MNHEY; CDR2 reads SMNVEV (reference sequence). The length of the CDR3 is 14 residues. The CDR3 here is CASSPSTEGNTIYF. CDR3 DNA sequence: TGTGCCAGCAGTCCGTCGACAGAGGGAAACACCATATATTTT.

The V gene is TRBV9, the J gene TRBJ2-7; D unclear. Trimming took 3 bases from V and 6 from J, leaving 16 bases between them. This CDR3 spans 14 amino acids. Germline CDR1 and CDR2: SGDLS and YYNGEE. Here the CDR3 DNA reads TGTGCCAGCAGCGAGGGATATCTATCGTCCGAGCAGTACTTC. This gives the protein CASSEGYLSSEQYF. The variable domain in full, with the rest retrieved from reference TRBV9 and TRBJ2-7, is DSGVTQTPKHLITATGQRVTLRCSPRSGDLSVYWYQQSLDQGLQFLIQYYNGEERAKGNILERFSAQQFPDLHSELNLSSLELGDSALYFCASSEGYLSSEQYFGPGTRLTVT.

This clone was counted a single time. The V and J genes are TRBV27 and TRBJ2-1, with unresolved D. Trimming cost V 5 bases and J 5 bases, with 16 bases left between them. CDR1 and CDR2 from the germline V gene are MNHEY and SMNVEV (reference sequence). CDR3 length: 15 amino acids. CDR3 in DNA: TGTGCCAGCAGTCCTCGTGGGCTACGGGACAATGAGCAGTTCTTC. Residues: CASSPRGLRDNEQFF.

The V call is TRBV9, the J call TRBJ1-2; 10 bases match TRBD1. The CDR3 covers 16 residues. Germline V lookup: CDR1 SGDLS, CDR2 YYNGEE. The J segment lost 6 bases and the V segment lost 4 bases, leaving 12 bases of the junction unmatched. The CDR3 DNA sequence: TGTGCCAGCAGCCCCACTCCCGGGACAGGGGACGATGGCTACACCTTC. Protein: CASSPTPGTGDDGYTF.

V and J are TRBV29-1 and TRBJ2-5, with D possibly matching TRBD2 (6 bases). CDR3 length: 14 amino acids. Germline CDR1 reads SQVTM; CDR2 reads ANQGSEA. V gave up 4 bases and J gave up 4 bases, with 16 bases separating them. CDR3 residues: CSVGRQMGGETQYF. Written as DNA, the CDR3 is TGCAGCGTTGGTAGACAGATGGGGGGAGAGACCCAGTACTTC. Combining the CDR3 with reference TRBV29-1 and TRBJ2-5 gives the whole variable domain SAVISQKPSRDICQRGTSLTIQCQVDSQVTMMFWYRQQPGQSLTLIATANQGSEATYESGFVIDKFPISRPNLTFSTLTVSNMSPEDSSIYLCSVGRQMGGETQYFGPGTRLLVL.

The chain couples TRBV7-2 to TRBJ1-5, with D unresolved. The germline gives CDR1 SGHTA, CDR2 FQGNSA. This CDR3 is built from 12 residues. With 3 bases removed from V and 6 bases from J, the gap between germline ends came to 6 bases. In DNA form, the CDR3 reads TGTGCCAGCAGCTTCCTGGGTCAGCCCCAGCATTTT. It specifies CASSFLGQPQHF.

This chain uses TRBV4-1 with TRBJ2-7; the match to TRBD1 covers 7 bases. The CDR3 totals 13 residues. The ends lost 5 bases at V and 9 bases at J; junction bases unmatched: 10. Looked up from germline, CDR1 is MGHRA and CDR2 is YSYEKL. For the CDR3, the DNA is TGCGCCAGCAGCGAAGGGGGCTCCTTCGGGCAGTACTTC. Its protein product is CASSEGGSFGQYF.